The rows below give T cell receptor beta chains drawn from one sample of a study of blood T cell repertoires in COVID-19. TCRdb's table, derived via immunoSEQ multiplex PCR, lists solely in-frame clones and lacks some. The sample yields fewer than 200,000 clones, 80% to 90% seen once. What was sequenced was PBMCs or T cells enriched from blood (not recorded which). The origin of the receptors is a young woman who had recovered from COVID-19. CDR3s include the opening cysteine and the closing phenylalanine or tryptophan. The D gene is left open where the match is weak. Rows may omit the clone size; those that give it use once, few, many or a size class.

CDR3 protein	CDR3 DNA	clone size	D gene	V gene	J gene	CDR3 length
CASSGGVQLGQPQHF	TGTGCCAGCTCCGGAGGGGTACAGTTGGGCCAGCCCCAGCATTTT	-	-	TRBV18	TRBJ1-5	15
CASSSTQGVITEAFF	TGTGCCAGCAGTTCCACGCAGGGGGTGATCACTGAAGCTTTCTTT	-	TRBD1	TRBV6-5	TRBJ1-1	15
CASSFSVGEAFF	TGTGCCAGCAGTTTCTCGGTCGGGGAGGCTTTCTTT	-	-	TRBV28	TRBJ1-1	12
CASSFQGYQPQHF	TGTGCCAGCAGTTTCCAGGGTTATCAGCCCCAGCATTTT	few	-	TRBV12-3/TRBV12-4	TRBJ1-5	13
CASSRPGGPTDTQYF	TGTGCCAGCAGCCGACCGGGGGGCCCCACAGATACGCAGTATTTT	-	-	TRBV11-3	TRBJ2-3	15
CASSIHRGGLLNTEAFF	TGTGCCAGCAGTATCCACAGGGGAGGTTTATTGAACACTGAAGCTTTCTTT	-	TRBD1	TRBV28	TRBJ1-1	17
CASSATGRQPQHF	TGTGCCAGTAGTGCGACAGGGAGGCAGCCCCAGCATTTT	-	TRBD1	TRBV19	TRBJ1-5	13
CASSLNQPQHF	TGTGCCAGCAGTCTTAATCAGCCCCAGCATTTT	-	-	TRBV28	TRBJ1-5	11
CASSSPAGAQEGYTF	TGTGCCAGCAGTTCCCCCGCAGGGGCGCAGGAGGGCTACACCTTC	many	-	TRBV28	TRBJ1-2	15
CASSSTTPGPFMNTEAFF	TGTGCCAGCAGTTCTACTACACCAGGGCCCTTCATGAACACTGAAGCTTTCTTT	-	-	TRBV27	TRBJ1-1	18
CASSLVRGNTIYF	TGTGCCAGCAGTTTAGTGCGCGGAAACACCATATATTTT	once	-	TRBV27	TRBJ1-3	13
CATHIGGAGSEQFF	TGTGCCACCCATATCGGGGGGGCCGGCAGTGAGCAGTTCTTC	-	TRBD2	TRBV7-2	TRBJ2-1	14
CASGPNRYEQYF	TGTGCTAGTGGCCCTAATAGATACGAGCAGTACTTC	once	-	TRBV12-5	TRBJ2-7	12
CASSLEGAYGYTF	TGTGCCAGCAGCTTGGAGGGGGCCTATGGCTACACCTTC	-	TRBD1	TRBV5-4	TRBJ1-2	13
CASSLVGGSTDTQYF	TGTGCCAGCAGCTTAGTGGGGGGGAGCACAGATACGCAGTATTTT	once	TRBD2	TRBV7-2	TRBJ2-3	15
CASSLVAGGLQETQYF	TGCGCCAGCAGCTTGGTTGCAGGGGGCCTCCAAGAGACCCAGTACTTC	-	TRBD1	TRBV5-1	TRBJ2-5	16
CASSEGQGWYEQYF	TGTGCCAGCAGTGAGGGACAGGGGTGGTACGAGCAGTACTTC	once	TRBD1	TRBV2	TRBJ2-7	14
CASSLVRGSNEKLFF	TGTGCCAGCAGCTTAGTAAGGGGATCTAATGAAAAACTGTTTTTT	-	-	TRBV7-2	TRBJ1-4	15
CASNQVRGNTEAFF	TGTGCCAGCAACCAAGTTAGGGGGAACACTGAAGCTTTCTTT	-	-	TRBV2	TRBJ1-1	14
CASRRLAEDSGELFF	TGTGCCAGTCGAAGGCTGGCCGAGGATTCCGGGGAGCTGTTTTTT	few	-	TRBV2	TRBJ2-2	15
CASSLGLPSGTEAFF	TGTGCCAGCAGCTTAGGTCTCCCGTCGGGCACTGAAGCTTTCTTT	-	-	TRBV11-2	TRBJ1-1	15
CASSQYEKAFF	TGTGCCAGCAGCCAATATGAGAAAGCTTTCTTT	-	-	TRBV3-1/TRBV3-2	TRBJ1-1	11
CASSYRQGPYLNTEAFF	TGTGCCAGCAGTTATCGACAGGGCCCCTATTTGAACACTGAAGCTTTCTTT	-	TRBD1	TRBV27	TRBJ1-1	17
CASSQVTSGGRGKTQYF	TGTGCCAGCAGCCAAGTAACCAGCGGGGGGCGGGGAAAGACCCAGTACTTC	-	TRBD2	TRBV3-1/TRBV3-2	TRBJ2-5	17
CASSSTDTQYF	TGTGCCAGCAGCTCGACAGATACGCAGTATTTT	once	-	TRBV13	TRBJ2-3	11
CATGTGGVGQETQYF	TGTGCCACTGGAACTGGAGGGGTCGGACAAGAGACCCAGTACTTC	-	-	TRBV10-3	TRBJ2-5	15
CASSMTQGSYGYTF	TGTGCCAGTAGTATGACTCAGGGTTCGTATGGCTACACCTTC	-	-	TRBV19	TRBJ1-2	14
CASSLANSPLHF	TGCGCCAGCAGTCTGGCCAATTCACCCCTCCACTTT	-	-	TRBV5-1	TRBJ1-6	12
CASSPKPRLAVYNEQFF	TGTGCCAGCAGCCCTAAACCCCGACTAGCGGTCTACAATGAGCAGTTCTTC	-	TRBD2	TRBV7-9	TRBJ2-1	17
CATSMSDRNYGYTF	TGTGCCACCAGCATGTCCGACAGGAACTATGGCTACACCTTC	-	-	TRBV15	TRBJ1-2	14
CATSDPTSGYGYF	TGTGCCACCAGTGACCCGACTAGCGGGTATGGGTATTTT	-	TRBD2	TRBV24-1	TRBJ2-3	13
CASSAGGPTDTQYF	TGTGCCAGCAGTGCGGGAGGGCCAACAGATACGCAGTATTTT	few	TRBD2	TRBV6-4	TRBJ2-3	14
CASSIPGRSGANVLTF	TGTGCCAGCAGCATCCCAGGCCGCTCTGGGGCCAACGTCCTGACTTTC	-	-	TRBV21-1	TRBJ2-6	16